This TCR beta chain is from a study of shared clonotypes between healthy human individuals. Study-wide results and limits: Generation probability values for non-shared clonotypes were lower than those for clonotypes shared by all four donors. For sorted subsets, rarefaction showed incomplete sequencing despite large depth. An anticipated effect of sequencing depth on clonotype sharing among donors was recognized.

Splitting of each subset's genomic DNA was done evenly across several immunoSEQ plates. Profiled with immunoSEQ multiplex PCR; TCRdb holds only in-frame clones, not every one. The table lists about 320,000 clones, roughly 84% of them singletons. A single count supports this clone. Its cognate antigen is unknown. CDR1 and CDR2 (germline): MNHNS, SASEGT. Trimming took 4 bases from V and 5 from J; bases not matched to a gene: 6. The CDR3 consists of 15 residues. The chain is built from TRBV6-1 and TRBJ2-1; 9 positions match TRBD1. Sequenced: memory CD8+ T cells sorted from blood. As for subset: CD45RO+ cells pooled with CCR7-negative TemRA cells. This clonotype was sampled from a man aged 18 to 30 in good health. The CDR3 loop is CASSAGTGFHNEQFF. The CDR3 bases are TGTGCCAGCAGTGCCGGGACAGGGTTCCACAATGAGCAGTTCTTC.